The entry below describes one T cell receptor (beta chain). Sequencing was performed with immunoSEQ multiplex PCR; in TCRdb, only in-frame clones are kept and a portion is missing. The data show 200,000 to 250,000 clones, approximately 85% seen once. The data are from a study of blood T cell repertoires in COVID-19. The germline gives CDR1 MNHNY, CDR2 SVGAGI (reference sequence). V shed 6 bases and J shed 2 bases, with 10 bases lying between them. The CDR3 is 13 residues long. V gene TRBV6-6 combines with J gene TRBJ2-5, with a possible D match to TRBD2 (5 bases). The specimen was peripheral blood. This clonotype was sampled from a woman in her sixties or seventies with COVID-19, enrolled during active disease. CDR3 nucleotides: TGTGCCAGCAGAGGATCGGGACAAGAGACCCAGTACTTC. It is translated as CASRGSGQETQYF.